A selection of T cell receptor beta chains follows, all from one sample in a study of cytomegalovirus exposure and HLA in healthy donors. Method: immunoSEQ multiplex PCR; TCRdb's copy keeps in-frame clones and lacks some. In the table there are 160,000 or so clones, approximately 84% of which are singletons. Material for sequencing was PBMCs. Receptor source: a man aged 25 to 45 in good health and CMV-seropositive. CDR3s leave out the opening cysteine and the closing phenylalanine or tryptophan. Fields, in order: V gene, J gene, CDR3 protein.

>TRBV7-2|TRBJ2-5
ASSFRLRGPFVETQY
>TRBV18|TRBJ1-1
ASSPNWDRGKTEAF
>TRBV19|TRBJ1-5
ASSMGGYSNQPQH
>TRBV9|TRBJ1-4
ASSVAQGGANEKLF
>TRBV9|TRBJ1-1
ASSLAGGMNTEAF
>TRBV6-1|TRBJ2-2
ASSVVGDTGELF
>TRBV6-4|TRBJ2-1
ASSGTSGSYNEQF
>TRBV7-8|TRBJ2-2
ASSLLTSGGRDTGELF
>TRBV19|TRBJ2-5
ASSIDSAGVNGKTQY
>TRBV5-4|TRBJ2-5
ASSLTGNQETQY
>TRBV28|TRBJ1-5
ASSSLGQGRYSNQPQH
>TRBV7-2|TRBJ1-3
ASSSNGGQGNTIY
>TRBV6-5|TRBJ1-2
ASSYAGDSGYT
>TRBV5-1|TRBJ2-7
ASSVNPDRSSYEQY
>TRBV5-1|TRBJ2-3
ASSLENYRIDTQY
>TRBV9|TRBJ1-2
ASSVETGAKNNYGYT
>TRBV7-3|TRBJ1-1
ASSSTPNTEAF
>TRBV19|TRBJ1-5
ASSIFGGKSNQPQH
>TRBV2|TRBJ1-5
ASSRQGNQPQH
>TRBV13|TRBJ2-1
ASSLGFDEQF
>TRBV10-2|TRBJ2-7
ASSGVGLINPYEQY
>TRBV7-2|TRBJ2-2
ASSSGGLANGNTGELF